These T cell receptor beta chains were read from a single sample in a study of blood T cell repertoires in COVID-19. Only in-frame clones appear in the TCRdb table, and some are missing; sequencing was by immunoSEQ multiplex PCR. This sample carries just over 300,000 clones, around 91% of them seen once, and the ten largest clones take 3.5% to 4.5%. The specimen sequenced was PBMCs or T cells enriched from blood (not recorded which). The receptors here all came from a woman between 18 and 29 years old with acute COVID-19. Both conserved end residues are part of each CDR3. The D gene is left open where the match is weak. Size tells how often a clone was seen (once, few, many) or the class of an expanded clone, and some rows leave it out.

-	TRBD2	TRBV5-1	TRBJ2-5	TGCGCCAGCAGCTTGGGGGTTAGCGGGATGGGAGAGACCCAGTACTTC	CASSLGVSGMGETQYF
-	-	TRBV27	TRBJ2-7	TGTGCCAGCGGGCCGCAACGTGAGTCCTACGAGCAGTACTTC	CASGPQRESYEQYF
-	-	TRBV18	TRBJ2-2	TGTGCCAGCTCCCCTACCGGGGGGAACACCGGGGAGCTGTTTTTT	CASSPTGGNTGELFF
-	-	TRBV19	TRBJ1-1	TGTGCCAGTAGTGTGAGGGACACTGAAGCTTTCTTT	CASSVRDTEAFF
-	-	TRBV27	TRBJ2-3	TGTGCCAGCAGTTTATGGGCATCTAGCACAGATACGCAGTATTTT	CASSLWASSTDTQYF
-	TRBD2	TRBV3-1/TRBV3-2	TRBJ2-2	TGTGCCAGCAGCCAAGAGGGACTAGCGGGAGTTGGAACCGGGGAGCTGTTTTTT	CASSQEGLAGVGTGELFF
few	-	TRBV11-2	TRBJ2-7	TGTGCCAGCAGCGAGGGATTCTCCTACGAGCAGTACTTC	CASSEGFSYEQYF
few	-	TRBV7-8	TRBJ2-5	TGTGCCAGCAGCCGAGACACAGAGACCCAGTACTTC	CASSRDTETQYF
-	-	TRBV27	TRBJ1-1	TGTGCCAGCAGTTTCTCAAACAGGGTTGCCACTGAAGCTTTCTTT	CASSFSNRVATEAFF
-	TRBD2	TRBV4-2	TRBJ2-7	TGTGCCAGCAGCACGCGGGAGGCTCAGACCTACGAGCAGTACTTC	CASSTREAQTYEQYF
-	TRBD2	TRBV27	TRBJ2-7	TGTGCCAGCAGTTTATCGAAAATGGCTAGCGGTGACTACGAGCAGTACTTC	CASSLSKMASGDYEQYF
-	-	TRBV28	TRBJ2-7	TGTGCCAGCAGTTCCGCGACCTCGGGCTCCTACGAGCAGTACTTC	CASSSATSGSYEQYF
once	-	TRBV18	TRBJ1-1	TGTGCCAGCTCTACAGGATCCAGGTCGAACACTGAAGCTTTCTTT	CASSTGSRSNTEAFF
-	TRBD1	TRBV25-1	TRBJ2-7	TGTGCCAGCCTAGGACAGGGCGGATCTTACGAGCAGTACTTC	CASLGQGGSYEQYF
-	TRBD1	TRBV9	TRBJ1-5	TGTGCCAGCAGCGTAGGGGGACAGGGCGGAAACAATCAGCCCCAGCATTTT	CASSVGGQGGNNQPQHF
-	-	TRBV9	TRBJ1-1	TGTGCCAGCAATGCGGTGGGGCGAAACACTGAAGCTTTCTTT	CASNAVGRNTEAFF
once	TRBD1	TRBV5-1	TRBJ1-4	TGCGCCAGCAGTCCCGGGACAGGGGAAACTAATGAAAAACTGTTTTTT	CASSPGTGETNEKLFF
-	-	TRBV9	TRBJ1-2	TGTGCCAGCAGCCTAAGACAGGCCGACCTCTATGGCTACACCTTC	CASSLRQADLYGYTF
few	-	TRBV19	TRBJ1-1	TGTGCCAGTAGTCTAGGTAATGGGGCCACTGAAGCTTTCTTT	CASSLGNGATEAFF
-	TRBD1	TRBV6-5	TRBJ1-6	TGTGCCAGCAGCCGGGGACAGGGGAGTTCACCCCTCCACTTT	CASSRGQGSSPLHF
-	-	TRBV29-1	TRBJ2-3	TGCAGCGTTGCGTCACGTCAGGGCACAGATACGCAGTATTTT	CSVASRQGTDTQYF
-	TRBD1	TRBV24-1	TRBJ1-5	TGTGCCACCAGTGACAGGGGGAACCAGCCCCAGCATTTT	CATSDRGNQPQHF
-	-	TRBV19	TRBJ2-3	TGTGCCAGCCACGACAGGCGGGCATACGATACGCAGTATTTT	CASHDRRAYDTQYF
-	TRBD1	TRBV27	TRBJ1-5	TGTGCCAGCAAATACAGGGGTCGCAATCAGCCCCAGCATTTT	CASKYRGRNQPQHF
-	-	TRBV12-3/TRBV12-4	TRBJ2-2	TGTGCCAGCAGTCAGGGGACCACCGGGGAGCTGTTTTTT	CASSQGTTGELFF
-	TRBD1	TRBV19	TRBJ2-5	TGTGCCAGTAGTCTCGGGACAGGGTTTCCACCTAAAGAGACCCAGTACTTC	CASSLGTGFPPKETQYF
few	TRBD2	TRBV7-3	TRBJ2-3	TGTGCCAGCAGCTTATGGCCAGTAGGTGCGGGAGGCCCCACAGATACGCAGTATTTT	CASSLWPVGAGGPTDTQYF
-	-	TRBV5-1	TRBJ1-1	TGCGCCAGCAGCTCCGGGGGAGACACTGAAGCTTTCTTT	CASSSGGDTEAFF
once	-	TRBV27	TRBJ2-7	TGTGCCAGCAGTTTATCCCGTAGGGGACTGGACTACGAGCAGTACTTC	CASSLSRRGLDYEQYF
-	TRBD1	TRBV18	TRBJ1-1	TGTGCCAGCTCACCACCGCAGGGACAGAAGGAAGCTTTCTTT	CASSPPQGQKEAFF
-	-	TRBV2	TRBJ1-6	TGTGCCAGCAGTGTTGAGGGATTGGAATCACCCCTCCACTTT	CASSVEGLESPLHF
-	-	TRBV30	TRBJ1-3	TGTGCCTGGAGTGGAGGGAACTCTGGAAACACCATATATTTT	CAWSGGNSGNTIYF
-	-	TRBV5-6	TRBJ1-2	TGTGCCAGCAGCTTTTCGGGTGGCTACACCTTC	CASSFSGGYTF
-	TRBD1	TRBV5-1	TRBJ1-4	TGCGCCAGCAGCTTGCTGGGACAGTGGGCTGAAAAACTGTTTTTT	CASSLLGQWAEKLFF
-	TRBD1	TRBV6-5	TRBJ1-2	TGTGCCAGCATACAGGGGCGATCCTATGGCTACACCTTC	CASIQGRSYGYTF
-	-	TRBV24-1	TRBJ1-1	TGTGCCACCAGTGATTCCGGGAAACCTGAAGCTTTCTTT	CATSDSGKPEAFF
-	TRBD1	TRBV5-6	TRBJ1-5	TGTGCCAGCAGCCCAGGGGGGTTAGGACAGCCCCAGCATTTT	CASSPGGLGQPQHF
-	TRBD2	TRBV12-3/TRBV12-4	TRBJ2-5	TGTGCCAGCAGCCTAGCGGGGGGGGAGACCCAGTACTTC	CASSLAGGETQYF
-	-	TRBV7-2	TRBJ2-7	TGTGCCAGCAGCTTCCAGGCCTACGAGCAGTACTTC	CASSFQAYEQYF
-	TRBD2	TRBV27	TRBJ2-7	TGTGCCAGCAGTTCTTCCACAGGGATACTAGCGGGACCCTACGAGCAGTACTTC	CASSSSTGILAGPYEQYF
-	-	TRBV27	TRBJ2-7	TGTGCCAGCAGTTTGCGGACTTGGGGCTACGAGCAGTACTTC	CASSLRTWGYEQYF
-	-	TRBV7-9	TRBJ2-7	TGTGCCAGCAGCCCCGGACTGTTATACGAGCAGTACTTC	CASSPGLLYEQYF
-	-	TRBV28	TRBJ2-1	TGTGCCAGCAGTTTATTTAGCTTATACAATGAGCAGTTCTTC	CASSLFSLYNEQFF
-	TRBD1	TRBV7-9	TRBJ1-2	TGTGCCAGCAGCTTCACTCGGGACGTCCGGACAGGGGATGGCTACACCTTC	CASSFTRDVRTGDGYTF
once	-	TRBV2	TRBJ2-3	TGTGCCAGCAGTAGGGAGGTTAGAGATACGCAGTATTTT	CASSREVRDTQYF
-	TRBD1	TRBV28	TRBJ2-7	TGTGCCAGCAGTTTGCCGAGGGGGACAGGCCAATTCGAGCAGTACTTC	CASSLPRGTGQFEQYF
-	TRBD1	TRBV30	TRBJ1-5	TGTGCCTGGAGTGTATGGGACAGTCTCATCAATCAGCCCCAGCATTTT	CAWSVWDSLINQPQHF